These T cell receptor beta chains were read from a single sample in a study of somatic mutations in cytotoxic T cells in rheumatoid arthritis. Generated by immunoSEQ multiplex PCR, the TCRdb table keeps only in-frame clones and is missing some. Of 19,000 or so clones in the sample, over 75% are singletons; the top ten hold 9.5% to 12%. The specimen was CD8+ T cells sorted from blood. The source of these receptors is a man younger than 35 with rheumatoid arthritis. CDR3s include the opening cysteine and the closing phenylalanine or tryptophan. Fields, in order: V gene, J gene, D gene, clone size, CDR3 DNA, CDR3 protein. The D gene is left open where the match is weak. Where a row states a size, it is once, few, many or the class of an expanded clone; other rows omit it.

V gene: TRBV15
J gene: TRBJ2-3
D gene: TRBD1
clone size: NA
CDR3 DNA: TGTGCCACCAGCCCGCGGACAGGGGCGAGCACAGATACGCAGTATTTT
CDR3 protein: CATSPRTGASTDTQYF

V gene: TRBV11-2
J gene: TRBJ2-5
D gene: NA
clone size: NA
CDR3 DNA: TGTGCCAGCAGCCCAGCCGGGACGAGGGAGACCCAGTACTTC
CDR3 protein: CASSPAGTRETQYF

V gene: TRBV7-9
J gene: TRBJ2-5
D gene: NA
clone size: NA
CDR3 DNA: TGTGCCAGCAGCTTAATCGCCCGAAACAGGATCTTCCAAGAGACCCAGTACTTC
CDR3 protein: CASSLIARNRIFQETQYF

V gene: TRBV9
J gene: TRBJ1-5
D gene: TRBD1
clone size: NA
CDR3 DNA: TGTGCCAGCAGCGGAGACAGGGGGCTTCAGCCCCAGCATTTT
CDR3 protein: CASSGDRGLQPQHF

V gene: TRBV2
J gene: TRBJ1-2
D gene: TRBD1
clone size: NA
CDR3 DNA: TGTGCCAGCAGTGAGTCGGACAGGGGGCATCATGGCTACACCTTC
CDR3 protein: CASSESDRGHHGYTF

V gene: TRBV13
J gene: TRBJ2-3
D gene: NA
clone size: once
CDR3 DNA: TGTGCCAGCAGCCTGGAGGGGGGCAACACAGATACGCAGTATTTT
CDR3 protein: CASSLEGGNTDTQYF

V gene: TRBV10-3
J gene: TRBJ1-1
D gene: NA
clone size: NA
CDR3 DNA: TGTGCCATCAGTGCTCTGGACACTACTGAAGCTTTCTTT
CDR3 protein: CAISALDTTEAFF

V gene: TRBV5-1
J gene: TRBJ2-7
D gene: TRBD1
clone size: NA
CDR3 DNA: TGCGCCAGCAGCTTGGGGACAGGGAGGTACGAGCAGTACTTC
CDR3 protein: CASSLGTGRYEQYF

V gene: TRBV7-8
J gene: TRBJ2-7
D gene: NA
clone size: NA
CDR3 DNA: TGTGCCAGCAGCTTATCGCACGGTGGCTCCTACGAGCAGTACTTC
CDR3 protein: CASSLSHGGSYEQYF

V gene: TRBV29-1
J gene: TRBJ2-7
D gene: TRBD1
clone size: NA
CDR3 DNA: TGCAGCGTGCCGGGACAGGGGGCCTACGAGCAGTACTTC
CDR3 protein: CSVPGQGAYEQYF

V gene: TRBV11-2
J gene: TRBJ2-7
D gene: TRBD1
clone size: NA
CDR3 DNA: TGTGCCAGCAGCTTCGGACAGGCCGAGCAGTACTTC
CDR3 protein: CASSFGQAEQYF

V gene: TRBV28
J gene: TRBJ1-1
D gene: TRBD1
clone size: NA
CDR3 DNA: TGTGCCAGCCACTCGGGACAGCTTATGAACACTGAAGCTTTCTTT
CDR3 protein: CASHSGQLMNTEAFF

V gene: TRBV11-2
J gene: TRBJ2-1
D gene: NA
clone size: NA
CDR3 DNA: TGTGCCAGCAGCTTCGGCGGGGAGGAGCAGTTCTTC
CDR3 protein: CASSFGGEEQFF

V gene: TRBV2
J gene: TRBJ2-3
D gene: NA
clone size: NA
CDR3 DNA: TGTGCCAGCGGAGGGGGGCGCATTATCTTAGATACGCAGTATTTT
CDR3 protein: CASGGGRIILDTQYF

V gene: TRBV15
J gene: TRBJ1-6
D gene: NA
clone size: NA
CDR3 DNA: TGTGCCACCAGCGATAAGGGGAGCTCCTATAATTCACCCCTCCACTTT
CDR3 protein: CATSDKGSSYNSPLHF

V gene: TRBV5-1
J gene: TRBJ1-4
D gene: NA
clone size: NA
CDR3 DNA: TGCGCCAGCAGCTTAGTTCGACCTGGGGAGGATGAAAAACTGTTTTTT
CDR3 protein: CASSLVRPGEDEKLFF

V gene: TRBV7-9
J gene: TRBJ1-2
D gene: NA
clone size: NA
CDR3 DNA: TGTGCCAGCAGCTTAGGAGACCGCTATGGCTACACCTTC
CDR3 protein: CASSLGDRYGYTF